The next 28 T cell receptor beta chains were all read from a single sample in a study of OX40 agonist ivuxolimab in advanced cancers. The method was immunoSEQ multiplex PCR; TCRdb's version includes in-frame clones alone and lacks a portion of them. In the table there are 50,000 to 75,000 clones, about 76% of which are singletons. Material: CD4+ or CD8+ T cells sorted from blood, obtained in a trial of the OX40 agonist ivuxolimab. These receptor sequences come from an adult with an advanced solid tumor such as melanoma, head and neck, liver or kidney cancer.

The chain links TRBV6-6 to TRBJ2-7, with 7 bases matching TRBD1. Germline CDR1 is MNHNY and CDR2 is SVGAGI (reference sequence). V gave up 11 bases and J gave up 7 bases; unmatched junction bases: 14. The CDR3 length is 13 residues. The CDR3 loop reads CASGAGGVWEQYF. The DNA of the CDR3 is TGTGCCTCAGGGGCAGGGGGTGTCTGGGAGCAGTACTTC.

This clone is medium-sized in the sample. Here the CDR3 DNA reads TGTGCCAGCAGCTTTGGGGATCAGCCCCAGCATTTT. Protein product: CASSFGDQPQHF. The rearrangement uses TRBV7-9 and TRBJ1-5; D not resolved. CDR3 length: 12 amino acids. Germline assignment: CDR1 SEHNR and CDR2 FQNEAQ (reference sequence). V gave up 3 bases and J gave up 5 bases, with 5 bases separating them.

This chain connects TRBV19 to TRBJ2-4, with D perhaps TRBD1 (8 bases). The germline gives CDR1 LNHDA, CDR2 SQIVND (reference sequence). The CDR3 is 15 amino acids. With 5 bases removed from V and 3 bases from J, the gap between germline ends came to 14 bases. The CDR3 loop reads CASSVTGGDKNIQYF. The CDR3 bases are TGTGCCAGTAGTGTTACAGGGGGGGACAAAAACATTCAGTACTTC.

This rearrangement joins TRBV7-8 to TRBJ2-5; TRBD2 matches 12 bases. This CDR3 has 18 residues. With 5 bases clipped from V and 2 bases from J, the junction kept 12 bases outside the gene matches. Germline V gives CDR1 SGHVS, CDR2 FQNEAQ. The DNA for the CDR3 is TGTGCCAGCAGCCCCGTCCCCGGGGGACTAGCGGGTCAAGAGACCCAGTACTTC. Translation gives CASSPVPGGLAGQETQYF.

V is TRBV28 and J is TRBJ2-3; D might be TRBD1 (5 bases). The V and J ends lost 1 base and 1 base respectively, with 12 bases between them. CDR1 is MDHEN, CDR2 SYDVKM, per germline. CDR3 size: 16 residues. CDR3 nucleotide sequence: TGTGCCAGCAGTTTATCCCCAGGGTCGGGCACAGATACGCAGTATTTT. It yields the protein CASSLSPGSGTDTQYF.

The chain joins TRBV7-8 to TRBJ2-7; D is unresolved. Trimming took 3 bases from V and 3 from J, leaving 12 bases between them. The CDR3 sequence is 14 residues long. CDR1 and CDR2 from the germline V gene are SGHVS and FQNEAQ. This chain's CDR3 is CASSLGRRGYEQYF. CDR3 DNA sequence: TGTGCCAGCAGCTTGGGCCGGCGTGGCTACGAGCAGTACTTC.

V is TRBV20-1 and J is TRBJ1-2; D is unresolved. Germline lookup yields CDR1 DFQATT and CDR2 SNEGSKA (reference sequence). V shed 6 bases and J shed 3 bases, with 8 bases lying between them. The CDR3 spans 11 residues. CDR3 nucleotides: TGCAGTGCCCCAGGCTACTATGGCTACACCTTC. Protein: CSAPGYYGYTF.

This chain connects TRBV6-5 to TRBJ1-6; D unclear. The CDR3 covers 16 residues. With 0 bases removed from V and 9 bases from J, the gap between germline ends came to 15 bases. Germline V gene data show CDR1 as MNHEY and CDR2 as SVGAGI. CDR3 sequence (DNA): TGTGCCAGCAGTTACTCGGGTGGCCAACGGGCTTCACCCCTCCACTTT. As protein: CASSYSGGQRASPLHF.

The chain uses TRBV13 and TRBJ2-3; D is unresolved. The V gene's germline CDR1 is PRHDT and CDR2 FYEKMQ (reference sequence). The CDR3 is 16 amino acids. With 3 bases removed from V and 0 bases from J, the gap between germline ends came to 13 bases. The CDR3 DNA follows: TGTGCCAGCAGCTTTACTGGCGGCCTAAGCACAGATACGCAGTATTTT. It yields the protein CASSFTGGLSTDTQYF.

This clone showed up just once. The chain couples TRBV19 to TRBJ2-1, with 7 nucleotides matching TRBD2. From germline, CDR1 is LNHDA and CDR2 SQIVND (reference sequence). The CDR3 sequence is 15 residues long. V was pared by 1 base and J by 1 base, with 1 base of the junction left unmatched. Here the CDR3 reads CASSIAGGSYNEQFF. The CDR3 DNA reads TGTGCCAGTAGTATAGCGGGAGGTTCCTACAATGAGCAGTTCTTC. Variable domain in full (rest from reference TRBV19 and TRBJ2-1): DGGITQSPKYLFRKEGQNVTLSCEQNLNHDAMYWYRQDPGQGLRLIYYSQIVNDFQKGDIAEGYSVSREKKESFPLTVTSAQKNPTAFYLCASSIAGGSYNEQFFGPGTRLTVL.

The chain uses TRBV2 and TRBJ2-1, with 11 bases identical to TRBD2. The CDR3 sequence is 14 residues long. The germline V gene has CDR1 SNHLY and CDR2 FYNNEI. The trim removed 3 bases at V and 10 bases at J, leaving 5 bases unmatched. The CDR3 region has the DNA TGTGCCAGCAGTGATCTAGCGGGGGGTATCGAGCAGTTCTTC. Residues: CASSDLAGGIEQFF.

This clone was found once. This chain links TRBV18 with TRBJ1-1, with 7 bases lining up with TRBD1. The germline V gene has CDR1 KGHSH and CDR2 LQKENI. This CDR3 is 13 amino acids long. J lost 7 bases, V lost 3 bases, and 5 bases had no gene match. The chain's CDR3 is CASSPNRDSEAFF. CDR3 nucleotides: TGTGCCAGCTCACCGAACCGGGACAGTGAAGCTTTCTTT.

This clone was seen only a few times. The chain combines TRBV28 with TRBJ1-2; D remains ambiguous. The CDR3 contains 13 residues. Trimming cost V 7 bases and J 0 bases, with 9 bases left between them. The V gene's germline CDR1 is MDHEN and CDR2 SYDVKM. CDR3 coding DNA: TGTGCCAGCACAGACGGAGCTAACTATGGCTACACCTTC. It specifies CASTDGANYGYTF.

In nucleotides, the CDR3 is TGTGCCAGCAGCTTGGGGGCGGGAGGCCCCGCCTACGAGCAGTACTTC. Translation gives CASSLGAGGPAYEQYF. The J gene is TRBJ2-7, the V gene TRBV5-4; 8 nucleotides line up with TRBD2. This CDR3 is built from 16 residues. Trimming removed 0 bases from V and 2 bases from J; junction bases left unmatched: 7. Germline CDR1 reads SGHNT; CDR2 reads YYREEE (reference sequence).

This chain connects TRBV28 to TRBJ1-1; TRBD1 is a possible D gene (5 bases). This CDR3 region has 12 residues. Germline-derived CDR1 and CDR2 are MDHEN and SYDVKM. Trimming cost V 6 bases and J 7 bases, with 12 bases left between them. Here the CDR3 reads CASSPVGREAFF. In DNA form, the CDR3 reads TGTGCCAGCAGCCCGGTGGGGCGTGAAGCTTTCTTT.

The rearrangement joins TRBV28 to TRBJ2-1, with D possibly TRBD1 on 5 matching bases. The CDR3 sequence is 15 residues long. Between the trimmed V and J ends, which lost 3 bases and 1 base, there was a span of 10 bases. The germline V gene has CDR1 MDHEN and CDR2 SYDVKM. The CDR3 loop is CASSFFGASYNEQFF. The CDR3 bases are TGTGCCAGCAGTTTTTTTGGGGCATCCTACAATGAGCAGTTCTTC. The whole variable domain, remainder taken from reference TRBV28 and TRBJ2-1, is DVKVTQSSRYLVKRTGEKVFLECVQDMDHENMFWYRQDPGLGLRLIYFSYDVKMKEKGDIPEGYSVSREKKERFSLILESASTNQTSMYLCASSFFGASYNEQFFGPGTRLTVL.

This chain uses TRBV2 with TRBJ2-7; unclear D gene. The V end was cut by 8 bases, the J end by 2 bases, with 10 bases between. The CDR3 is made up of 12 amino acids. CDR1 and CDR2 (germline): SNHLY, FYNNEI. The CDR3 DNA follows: TGTGCCAGCGGTCACGATCCCTACGAGCAGTACTTC. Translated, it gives CASGHDPYEQYF. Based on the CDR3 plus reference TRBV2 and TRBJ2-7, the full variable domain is EPEVTQTPSHQVTQMGQEVILRCVPISNHLYFYWYRQILGQKVEFLVSFYNNEISEKSEIFDDQFSVERPDGSNFTLKIRSTKLEDSAMYFCASGHDPYEQYFGPGTRLTVT.

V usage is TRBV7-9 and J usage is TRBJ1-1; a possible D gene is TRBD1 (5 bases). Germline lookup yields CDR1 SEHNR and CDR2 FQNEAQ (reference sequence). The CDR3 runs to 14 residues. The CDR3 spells CALQGGQDNTEAFF. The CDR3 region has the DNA TGTGCACTGCAAGGTGGACAAGATAACACTGAAGCTTTCTTT.

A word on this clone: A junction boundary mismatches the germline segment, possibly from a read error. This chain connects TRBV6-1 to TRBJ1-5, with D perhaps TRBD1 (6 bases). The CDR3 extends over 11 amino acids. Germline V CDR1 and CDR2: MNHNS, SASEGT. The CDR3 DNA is TGTGCCAGCAGTGGGACAGTTGTGAAGGGTTTT. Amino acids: CASSGTVVKGF.

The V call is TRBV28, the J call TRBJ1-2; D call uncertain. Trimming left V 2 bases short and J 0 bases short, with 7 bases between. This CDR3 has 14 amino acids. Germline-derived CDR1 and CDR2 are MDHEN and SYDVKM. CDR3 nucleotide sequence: TGTGCCAGCAGTTTACCGGCTTCTAACTATGGCTACACCTTC. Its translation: CASSLPASNYGYTF.

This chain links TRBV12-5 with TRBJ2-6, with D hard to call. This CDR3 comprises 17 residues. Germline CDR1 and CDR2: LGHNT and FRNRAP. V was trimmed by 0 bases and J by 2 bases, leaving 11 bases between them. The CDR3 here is CASGLVLGTPGANVLTF. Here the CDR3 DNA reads TGTGCTAGTGGTTTGGTACTCGGAACACCTGGGGCCAACGTCCTGACTTTC.

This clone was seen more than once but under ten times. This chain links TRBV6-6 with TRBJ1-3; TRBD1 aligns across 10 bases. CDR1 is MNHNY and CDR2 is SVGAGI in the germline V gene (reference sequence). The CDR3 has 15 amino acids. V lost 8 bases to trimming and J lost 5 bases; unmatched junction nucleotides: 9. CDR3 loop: CASRTGGTLRNTIYF. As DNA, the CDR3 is TGTGCCAGCCGGACAGGGGGTACTCTGAGAAACACCATATATTTT.

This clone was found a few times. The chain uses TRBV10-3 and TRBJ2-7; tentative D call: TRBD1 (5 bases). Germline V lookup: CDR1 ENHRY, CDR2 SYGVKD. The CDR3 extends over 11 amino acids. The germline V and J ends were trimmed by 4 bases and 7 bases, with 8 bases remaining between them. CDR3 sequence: CAISGKGEQYF. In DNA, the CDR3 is TGTGCCATCAGTGGTAAGGGGGAGCAGTACTTC.

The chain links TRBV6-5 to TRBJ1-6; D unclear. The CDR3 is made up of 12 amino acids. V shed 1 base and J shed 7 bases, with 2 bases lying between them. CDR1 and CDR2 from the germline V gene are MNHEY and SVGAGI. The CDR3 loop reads CASSYLNSPLHF. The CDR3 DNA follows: TGTGCCAGCAGTTACTTAAATTCACCCCTCCACTTT.

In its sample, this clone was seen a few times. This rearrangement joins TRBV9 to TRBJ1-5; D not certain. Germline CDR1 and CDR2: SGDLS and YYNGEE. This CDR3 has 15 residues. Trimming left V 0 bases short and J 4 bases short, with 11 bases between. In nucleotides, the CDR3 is TGTGCCAGCAGCGTAGGTAAAGGTTTAAATCAGCCCCAGCATTTT. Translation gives CASSVGKGLNQPQHF. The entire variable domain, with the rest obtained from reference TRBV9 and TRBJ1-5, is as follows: DSGVTQTPKHLITATGQRVTLRCSPRSGDLSVYWYQQSLDQGLQFLIQYYNGEERAKGNILERFSAQQFPDLHSELNLSSLELGDSALYFCASSVGKGLNQPQHFGDGTRLSIL.

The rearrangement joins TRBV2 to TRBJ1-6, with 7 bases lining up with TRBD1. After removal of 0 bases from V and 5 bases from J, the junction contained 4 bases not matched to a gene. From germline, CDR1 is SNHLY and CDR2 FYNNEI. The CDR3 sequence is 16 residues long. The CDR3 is CASSEASGQNNSPLHF. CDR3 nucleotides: TGTGCCAGCAGTGAAGCATCGGGACAGAATAATTCACCCCTCCACTTT.

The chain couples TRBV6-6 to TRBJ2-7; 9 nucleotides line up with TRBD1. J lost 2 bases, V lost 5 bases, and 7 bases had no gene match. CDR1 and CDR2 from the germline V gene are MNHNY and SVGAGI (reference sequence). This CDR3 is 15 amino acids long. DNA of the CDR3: TGTGCCAGCAGTGTTCGGACAGGGGTCCCCTACGAGCAGTACTTC. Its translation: CASSVRTGVPYEQYF.

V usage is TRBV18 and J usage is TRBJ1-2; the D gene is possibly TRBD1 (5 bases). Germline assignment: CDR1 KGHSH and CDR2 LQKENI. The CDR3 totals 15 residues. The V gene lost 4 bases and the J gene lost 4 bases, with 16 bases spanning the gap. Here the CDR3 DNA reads TGTGCCAGCTCACGCGAAGGGACGGACGTCTATGGCTACACCTTC. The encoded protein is CASSREGTDVYGYTF.